The clone carrying this TCR beta chain was observed many times. The read is 3 residues too short to cover the CDR3 end, so that end is filled in from the germline J gene. The entry originates in a study of T cell clonality in common variable immunodeficiency. Control and CVID samples contributed equal amounts of genomic DNA. Assay: immunoSEQ multiplex PCR; the TCRdb copy retains only in-frame clones and omits some. This repertoire holds 35,000 to 50,000 clones, and none appear only once. This CDR3 has 16 amino acids. V was trimmed by 0 bases and J by 6 bases, leaving 13 bases between them. Germline V gene sequence: CDR1 SGHRS, CDR2 YFSETQ.

V and J are TRBV5-1 and TRBJ1-6; possible D gene TRBD1, 5 bases. Sequencing input: peripheral blood mononuclear cells. The receptor comes from a person aged 18 to 75 in good health. The part of the CDR3 DNA that was read is TGCGCCAGCAGCTTGGTCGAGGGGAATGCTAATTCACCC. As protein: CASSLVEGNANSP. The complete CDR3 protein is CASSLVEGNANSPLHF.